This T cell receptor (beta chain) was recovered during a study of cytomegalovirus exposure and HLA in healthy donors. Whole-study results and caveats: A few CMV-associated chains proved CMV antigen-specific in vitro. Most TCR sequences were uncommon, yet certain public TCRs appeared in many donors. Overall, roughly 160 TCR beta chains were annotated as cytomegalovirus-associated. The classifier, whose performance was assessed in both the original and validation cohorts, reportedly diagnosed cytomegalovirus status with high specificity and sensitivity.

The germline gives CDR1 SQVTM, CDR2 ANQGSEA. The CDR3 contains 13 residues. J gave up 8 bases and V 3 bases, and 5 bases lay outside the gene matches. This clone was counted a single time. Its antigen is not identified. Assay used: immunoSEQ multiplex PCR; TCRdb lists only in-frame clones, some missing. This table has 100,000 to 120,000 clones, roughly nine tenths appearing once. The chain carries TRBV29-1 and TRBJ2-1, with 9 bases that match TRBD2. The sequencing input was PBMCs. The clonotype was recovered from a woman under 30 in good health and CMV-seropositive. CDR3 sequence (DNA): TGCAGCGTTGATGGGACTAGCTCCGATGAGCAGTTCTTC. It yields the protein CSVDGTSSDEQFF.